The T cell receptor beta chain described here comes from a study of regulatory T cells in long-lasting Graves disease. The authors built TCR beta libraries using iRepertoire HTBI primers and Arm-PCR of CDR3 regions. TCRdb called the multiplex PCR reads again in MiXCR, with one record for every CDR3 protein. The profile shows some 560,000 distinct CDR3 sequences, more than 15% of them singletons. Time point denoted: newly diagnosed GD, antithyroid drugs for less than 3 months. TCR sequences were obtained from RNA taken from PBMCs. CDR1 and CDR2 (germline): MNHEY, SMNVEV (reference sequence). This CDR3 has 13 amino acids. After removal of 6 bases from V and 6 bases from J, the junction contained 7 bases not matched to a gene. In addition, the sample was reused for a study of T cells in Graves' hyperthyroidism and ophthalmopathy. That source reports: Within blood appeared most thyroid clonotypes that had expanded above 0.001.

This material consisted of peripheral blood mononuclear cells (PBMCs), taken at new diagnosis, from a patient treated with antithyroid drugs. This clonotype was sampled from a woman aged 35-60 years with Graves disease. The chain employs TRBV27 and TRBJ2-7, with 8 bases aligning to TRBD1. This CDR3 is CASRHPGGGEQYF. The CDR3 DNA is TGTGCCAGCAGGCATCCAGGGGGCGGCGAGCAGTACTTC.